This is a list of T cell receptor beta chains from one sample in a study of T-cell reconstitution after alpha-beta-depleted transplantation in children. A single record per CDR3 protein comes from TCRdb applying MiXCR to the PCR reads. The sample has more than 120,000 distinct CDR3 sequences; roughly 9% are singletons. The sample consisted of PBMCs, mostly from graft donor cells, taken 180 days after TCRalphabeta/CD19-depleted stem cell transplant. Receptors originate from a female patient between 2 and 15 years old who had a stem cell transplant for congenital amegakaryocytic thrombocytopenia, so the T cells may come from the graft donor. The CDR3 runs from the conserved cysteine through the conserved F or W. A D gene is named only where the DNA matches it firmly. Clone size is shown for a subset of rows, as once, few, many or a class of expanded clone.

many,-,TRBV12-3/TRBV12-4,TRBJ2-3,CASSPRGRERTDTQYF,TGTGCCAGCAGCCCAAGGGGGCGGGAGCGGACAGATACGCAGTATTTT
many,-,TRBV29-1,TRBJ2-3,CSVRRLPKGTDTQYF,TGCAGCGTTCGGAGACTACCAAAGGGCACAGATACGCAGTATTTT
many,-,TRBV5-6,TRBJ2-4,CASSSSGEGGDIQYF,TGTGCCAGCAGCTCTTCAGGGGAAGGAGGTGACATTCAGTACTTC
many,-,TRBV20-1,TRBJ2-5,CSPRAGLGDTQETQYF,TGCAGTCCGAGGGCCGGACTTGGGGACACACAAGAGACCCAGTACTTC
many,TRBD2,TRBV4-1,TRBJ2-3,CASSPLGTRGADTQYF,TGCGCCAGCAGCCCGCTAGGGACTAGGGGGGCGGATACGCAGTATTTT
many,-,TRBV28,TRBJ1-3,CASSLMASSGNTIYF,TGTGCCAGCAGTTTAATGGCCAGCTCTGGAAACACCATATATTTT
many,TRBD2,TRBV5-1,TRBJ2-1,CASSWTSGGDNEQFF,TGCGCCAGCAGCTGGACTAGCGGGGGTGACAATGAGCAGTTCTTC
few,TRBD2,TRBV20-1,TRBJ2-2,CSATKGTSNTGELFF,TGCAGTGCCACCAAAGGGACTAGCAACACCGGGGAGCTGTTTTTT
many,-,TRBV5-1,TRBJ2-4,CASSWGGTSDIQYF,TGCGCCAGCAGCTGGGGCGGGACATCGGATATTCAGTACTTC
few,-,TRBV7-2,TRBJ2-1,CASSLEFIREQFF,TGTGCCAGCAGCTTAGAGTTTATCCGTGAGCAGTTCTTC
many,TRBD2,TRBV20-1,TRBJ2-3,CSASYAGTSGIIFQVADTQYF,TGCAGTGCTAGTTATGCAGGGACTAGCGGGATCATTTTTCAGGTAGCAGATACGCAGTATTTT
many,TRBD2,TRBV24-1,TRBJ2-5,CATSDFLAGTQETQYF,TGTGCCACCAGTGATTTCCTAGCGGGGACCCAAGAGACCCAGTACTTC
many,-,TRBV6-2/TRBV6-3,TRBJ1-5,CASSYRDGSNQPQHF,TGTGCCAGCAGTTACCGGGACGGTAGCAATCAGCCCCAGCATTTT
few,TRBD2,TRBV5-1,TRBJ2-3,CASSQTGLAPDTQYF,TGCGCCAGCAGCCAGACTGGACTAGCCCCAGATACGCAGTATTTT
once,-,TRBV20-1,TRBJ2-7,CSARGTSSYEQYF,TGCAGTGCTAGAGGAACGAGCTCCTACGAGCAGTACTTC
many,TRBD1,TRBV3-1,TRBJ2-7,CASSPRQGANEQYF,TGTGCCAGCAGCCCCCGACAGGGGGCCAACGAGCAGTACTTC
many,TRBD1,TRBV15,TRBJ1-1,CATSNGDRGGNTEAFF,TGTGCCACCAGCAACGGGGACAGGGGAGGGAACACTGAAGCTTTCTTT
many,TRBD1,TRBV5-1,TRBJ2-5,CASTGQGQETQYF,TGCGCCAGCACCGGACAGGGTCAAGAGACCCAGTACTTC
-,TRBD1,TRBV12-3/TRBV12-4,TRBJ1-5,CASSLGDSSNQPQHF,TGTGCCAGCAGTTTAGGGGACAGTAGCAATCAGCCCCAGCATTTT
-,TRBD1,TRBV7-2,TRBJ2-5,CASSLGGQRTGLETQYF,TGTGCCAGCAGCTTAGGAGGTCAAAGGACAGGGTTAGAGACCCAGTACTTC